This entry features one T cell receptor (beta chain) sequence. The antigen is unknown. Per individual sample, eight separate reactions were used to make cDNA. From the 5' RACE reads, TCRdb lists one entry per CDR3 protein and no DNA. Its table lists tens of thousands of distinct CDR3 sequences. This entry comes from a study of monozygotic twins with inflammatory bowel disease. The CDR3 is made up of 15 amino acids. The germline V gene has CDR1 DFQATT and CDR2 SNEGSKA (reference sequence). Findings of the study overall: The analysis failed to separate different T cell subtypes. Concordance status among twins (concordant versus discordant) showed no link to repertoire similarity, possibly from limited power. Patient-specific immunosuppressive treatments may have made repertoires more variable.

The sequenced sample was blood. The chain couples TRBV20-1 to TRBJ2-1; TCRdb outputs TRBD2, but without DNA this stays unchecked. The clonotype was recovered from a human donor with ulcerative colitis or Crohn's disease, or a healthy co-twin of an affected twin (not recorded which). Here the CDR3 reads CSAPAGGTIYNEQFF.